The clone carrying this TCR beta chain was detected ten times or more. Its target is unknown. To make TCR beta libraries, researchers used iRepertoire HTBI primers and Arm-PCR of CDR3 regions. Authors' analysis steps: The samples included around 65 TRBV and around 15 TRBJ segments. A single record per CDR3 protein comes from TCRdb applying MiXCR to the multiplex PCR reads. Clone size and V and J calls follow TCRdb, not the original study. The sample contains 350,000 to 450,000 distinct CDR3 sequences, less than 25% of which appear only once. V gave up 1 base and J gave up 1 base, with 7 bases separating them. The CDR3 totals 14 residues. In germline, CDR1 is SGHTA, CDR2 FQGTGA. This entry comes from a study of regulatory T cells in long-lasting Graves disease. Study-level background: Persistence in Graves' disease denoted antithyroid drug use beyond 5 years alongside positive TSH receptor antibodies.

This sample's time point: persistent/refractory GD, antithyroid drugs over 5 years with positive TRAb. Researchers made the TCR library from RNA that was extracted from PBMCs. Study findings and constraints: Patients with persistent disease showed a bias toward TRBV28, TRBJ1-2 and TRBJ2-5. Clonotypes that were public and shared totalled 2,500 to 3,000 in persistent patients versus 750 to 1,000 in new patients.

This rearrangement joins TRBV7-3 to TRBJ2-5; D might be TRBD2 (6 bases). This specimen was peripheral blood mononuclear cells (PBMCs), taken when the disease was refractory, from a patient treated with antithyroid drugs. The TCR was taken from a female donor with Graves disease. CDR3 sequence (DNA): TGTGCCAGCAGCTTAAGCGGGGTCCAAGAGACCCAGTACTTC. This sequence encodes CASSLSGVQETQYF.